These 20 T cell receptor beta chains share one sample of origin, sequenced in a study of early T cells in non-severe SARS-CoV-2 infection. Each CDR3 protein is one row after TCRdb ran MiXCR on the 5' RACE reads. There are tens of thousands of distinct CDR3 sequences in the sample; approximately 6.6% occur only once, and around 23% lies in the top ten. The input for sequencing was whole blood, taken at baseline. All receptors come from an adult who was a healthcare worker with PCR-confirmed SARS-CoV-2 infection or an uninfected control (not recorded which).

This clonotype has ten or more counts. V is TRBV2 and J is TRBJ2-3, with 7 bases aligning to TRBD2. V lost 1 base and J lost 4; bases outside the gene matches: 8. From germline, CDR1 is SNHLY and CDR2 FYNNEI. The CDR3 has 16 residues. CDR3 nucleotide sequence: TGTGCCAGCAGTGAAGTGGCGGGAGTCCCCCCAGATACGCAGTATTTT. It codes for CASSEVAGVPPDTQYF.

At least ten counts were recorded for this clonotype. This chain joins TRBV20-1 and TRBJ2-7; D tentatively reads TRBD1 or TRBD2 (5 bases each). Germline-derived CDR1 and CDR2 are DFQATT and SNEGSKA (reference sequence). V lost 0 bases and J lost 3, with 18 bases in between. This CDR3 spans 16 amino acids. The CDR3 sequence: CSARDMGRADFYEQYF. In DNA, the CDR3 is TGCAGTGCTAGAGATATGGGGCGAGCGGACTTCTACGAGCAGTACTTC.

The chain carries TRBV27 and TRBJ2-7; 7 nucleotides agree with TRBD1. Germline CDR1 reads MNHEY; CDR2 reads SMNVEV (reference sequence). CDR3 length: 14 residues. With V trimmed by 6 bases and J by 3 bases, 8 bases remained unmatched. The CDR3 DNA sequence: TGTGCCAGCAGCTCCTCACAGGGGTTCTACGAGCAGTACTTC. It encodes CASSSSQGFYEQYF.

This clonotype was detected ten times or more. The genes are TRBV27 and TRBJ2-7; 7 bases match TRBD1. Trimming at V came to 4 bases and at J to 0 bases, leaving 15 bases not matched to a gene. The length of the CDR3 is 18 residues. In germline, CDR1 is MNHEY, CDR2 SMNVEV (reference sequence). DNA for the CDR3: TGTGCCAGCAGTTCACGAATCGGACAGGAACGGACCTCCTACGAGCAGTACTTC. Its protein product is CASSSRIGQERTSYEQYF.

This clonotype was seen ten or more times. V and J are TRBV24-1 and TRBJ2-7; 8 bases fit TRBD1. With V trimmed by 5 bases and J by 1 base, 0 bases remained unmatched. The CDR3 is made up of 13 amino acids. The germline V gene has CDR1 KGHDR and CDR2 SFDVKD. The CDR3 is CATSGQGSYEQYF. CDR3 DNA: TGTGCCACCAGTGGACAGGGGTCCTACGAGCAGTACTTC.

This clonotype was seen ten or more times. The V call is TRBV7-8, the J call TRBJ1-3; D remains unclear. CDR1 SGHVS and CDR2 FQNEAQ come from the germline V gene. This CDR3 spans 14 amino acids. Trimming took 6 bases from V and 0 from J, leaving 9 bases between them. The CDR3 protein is CASRWADSGNTIYF. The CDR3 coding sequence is TGTGCCAGCAGGTGGGCGGACTCTGGAAACACCATATATTTT.

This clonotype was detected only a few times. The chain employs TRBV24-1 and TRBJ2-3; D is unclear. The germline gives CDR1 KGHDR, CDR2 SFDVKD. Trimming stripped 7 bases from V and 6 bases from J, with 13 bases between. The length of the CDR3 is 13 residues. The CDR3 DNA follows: TGTGCCACCAGAAGAGACCTGGAGGATACGCAGTATTTT. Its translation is CATRRDLEDTQYF.

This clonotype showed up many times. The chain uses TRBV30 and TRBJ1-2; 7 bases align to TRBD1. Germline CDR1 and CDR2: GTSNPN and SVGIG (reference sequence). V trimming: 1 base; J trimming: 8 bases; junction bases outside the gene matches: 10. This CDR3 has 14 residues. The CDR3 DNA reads TGTGCCTGGAGTGAGTGGCAGGGGGTAGTCGGCTACACCTTC. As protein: CAWSEWQGVVGYTF. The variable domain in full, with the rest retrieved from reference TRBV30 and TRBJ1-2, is SQTIHQWPATLVQPVGSPLSLECTVEGTSNPNLYWYRQAAGRGLQLLFYSVGIGQISSEVPQNLSASRPQDRQFILSSKKLLLSDSGFYLCAWSEWQGVVGYTFGSGTRLTVV.

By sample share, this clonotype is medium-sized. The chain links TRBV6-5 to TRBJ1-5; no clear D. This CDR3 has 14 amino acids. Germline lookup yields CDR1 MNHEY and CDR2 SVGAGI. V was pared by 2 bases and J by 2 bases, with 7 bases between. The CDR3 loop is CASSYGDGNQPQHF. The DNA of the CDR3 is TGTGCCAGCAGTTACGGGGATGGCAATCAGCCCCAGCATTTT.

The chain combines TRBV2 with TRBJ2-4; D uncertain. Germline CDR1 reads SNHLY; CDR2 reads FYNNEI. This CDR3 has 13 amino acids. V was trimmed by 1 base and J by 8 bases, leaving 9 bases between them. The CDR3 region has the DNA TGTGCCAGCAGTGAAGAGCCGGTGGACATTCAGTACTTC. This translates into CASSEEPVDIQYF.

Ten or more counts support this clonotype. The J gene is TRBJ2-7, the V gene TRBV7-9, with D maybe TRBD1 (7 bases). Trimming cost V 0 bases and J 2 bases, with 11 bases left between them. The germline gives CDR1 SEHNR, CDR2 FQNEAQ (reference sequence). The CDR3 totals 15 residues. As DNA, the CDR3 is TGTGCCAGCAGCTTAGCGCAGGGGGGAACCTACGAGCAGTACTTC. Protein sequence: CASSLAQGGTYEQYF.

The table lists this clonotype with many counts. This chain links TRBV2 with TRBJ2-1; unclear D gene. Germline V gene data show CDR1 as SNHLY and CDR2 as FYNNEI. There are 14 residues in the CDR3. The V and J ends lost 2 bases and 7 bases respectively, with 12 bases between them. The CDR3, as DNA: TGTGCCAGCAGTGAACAAAGGCTTGGTAATGAGCAGTTCTTC. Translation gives CASSEQRLGNEQFF. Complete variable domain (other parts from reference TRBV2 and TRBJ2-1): EPEVTQTPSHQVTQMGQEVILRCVPISNHLYFYWYRQILGQKVEFLVSFYNNEISEKSEIFDDQFSVERPDGSNFTLKIRSTKLEDSAMYFCASSEQRLGNEQFFGPGTRLTVL.

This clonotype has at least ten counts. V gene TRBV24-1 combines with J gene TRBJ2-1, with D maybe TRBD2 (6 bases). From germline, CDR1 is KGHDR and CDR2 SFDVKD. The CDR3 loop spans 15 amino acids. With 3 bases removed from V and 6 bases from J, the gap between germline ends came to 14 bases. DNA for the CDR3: TGTGCCACCAGTGATGGCGGGATCATGGGCAATGAGCAGTTCTTC. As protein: CATSDGGIMGNEQFF.

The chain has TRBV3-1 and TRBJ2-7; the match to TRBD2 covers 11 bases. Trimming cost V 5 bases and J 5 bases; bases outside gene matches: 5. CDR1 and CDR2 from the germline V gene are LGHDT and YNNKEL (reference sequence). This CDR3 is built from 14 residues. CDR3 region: CASSASGRFDEQYF. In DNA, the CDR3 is TGTGCCAGCAGCGCTAGCGGGAGGTTTGACGAGCAGTACTTC.

The CDR3 is CASGLGASRNQPQHF. In nucleotides, the CDR3 is TGTGCCAGCGGCCTGGGGGCCTCGAGGAATCAGCCCCAGCATTTT. The rearrangement joins TRBV2 to TRBJ1-5, with D maybe TRBD1 (6 bases). In germline, CDR1 is SNHLY, CDR2 FYNNEI. V gave up 8 bases and J gave up 4 bases, with 18 bases separating them. The CDR3 has 15 amino acids.

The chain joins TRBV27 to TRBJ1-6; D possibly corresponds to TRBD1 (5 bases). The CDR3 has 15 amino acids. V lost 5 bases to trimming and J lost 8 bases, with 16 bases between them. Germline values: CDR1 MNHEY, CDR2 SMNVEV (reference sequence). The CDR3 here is CASSQSWGGDSPLHF. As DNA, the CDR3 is TGTGCCAGCAGTCAAAGCTGGGGAGGGGATTCACCCCTCCACTTT.

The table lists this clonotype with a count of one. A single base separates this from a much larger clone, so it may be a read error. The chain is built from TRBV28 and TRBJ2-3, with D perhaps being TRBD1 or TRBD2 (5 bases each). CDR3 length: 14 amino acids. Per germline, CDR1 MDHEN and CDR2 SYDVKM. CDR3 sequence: CASSQGPSIDTQYF. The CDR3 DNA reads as TGTGCCAGCAGCCAGGGACCAAGCATAGATACGCAGTATTTT.

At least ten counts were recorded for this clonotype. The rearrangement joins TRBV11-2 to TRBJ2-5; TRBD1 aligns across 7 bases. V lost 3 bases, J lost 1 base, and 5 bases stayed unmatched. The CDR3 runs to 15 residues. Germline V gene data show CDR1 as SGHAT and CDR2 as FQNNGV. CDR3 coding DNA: TGTGCCAGCAGCTTTACGACAGGGTCCCAAGAGACCCAGTACTTC. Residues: CASSFTTGSQETQYF.

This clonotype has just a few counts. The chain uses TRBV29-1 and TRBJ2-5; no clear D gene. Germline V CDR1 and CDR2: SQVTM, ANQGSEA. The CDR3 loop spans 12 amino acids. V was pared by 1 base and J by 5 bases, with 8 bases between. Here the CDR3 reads CSVEVGPETQYF. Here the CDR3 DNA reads TGCAGCGTTGAAGTGGGCCCGGAGACCCAGTACTTC.

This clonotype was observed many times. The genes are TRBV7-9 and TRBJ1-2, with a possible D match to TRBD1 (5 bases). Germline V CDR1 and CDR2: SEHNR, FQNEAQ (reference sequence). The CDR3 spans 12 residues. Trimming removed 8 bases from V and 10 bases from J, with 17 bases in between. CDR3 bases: TGTGCCAGCGTAGGGGCCGCCTCGGTCTACACCTTC. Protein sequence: CASVGAASVYTF.